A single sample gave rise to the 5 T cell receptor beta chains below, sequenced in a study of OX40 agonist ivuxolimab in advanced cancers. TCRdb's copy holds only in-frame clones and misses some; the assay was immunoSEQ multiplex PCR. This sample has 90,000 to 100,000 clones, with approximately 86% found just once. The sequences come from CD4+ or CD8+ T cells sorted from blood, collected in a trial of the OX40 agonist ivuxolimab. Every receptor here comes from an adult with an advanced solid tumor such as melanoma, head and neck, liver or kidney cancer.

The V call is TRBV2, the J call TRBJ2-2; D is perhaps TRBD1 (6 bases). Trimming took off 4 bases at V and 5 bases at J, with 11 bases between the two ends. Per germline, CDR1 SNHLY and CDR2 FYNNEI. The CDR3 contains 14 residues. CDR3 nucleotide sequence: TGTGCCAGCAGTGGAAACAGGGCTACCGGGGAGCTGTTTTTT. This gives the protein CASSGNRATGELFF.

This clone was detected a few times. The chain's CDR3 is CASSMADSPLHF. The CDR3 DNA follows: TGTGCCAGTAGTATGGCTGATTCACCCCTCCACTTT. The rearrangement links TRBV19 to TRBJ1-6, with D unresolved. V lost 3 bases to trimming and J lost 8 bases, with 5 bases between them. From germline, CDR1 is LNHDA and CDR2 SQIVND (reference sequence). The CDR3 is 12 residues long.

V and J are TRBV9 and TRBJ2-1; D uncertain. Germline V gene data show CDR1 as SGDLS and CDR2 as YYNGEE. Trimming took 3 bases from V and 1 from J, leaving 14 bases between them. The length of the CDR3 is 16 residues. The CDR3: CASSGTSVRSYNEQFF. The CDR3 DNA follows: TGTGCCAGCAGCGGGACGTCGGTCAGATCCTACAATGAGCAGTTCTTC.

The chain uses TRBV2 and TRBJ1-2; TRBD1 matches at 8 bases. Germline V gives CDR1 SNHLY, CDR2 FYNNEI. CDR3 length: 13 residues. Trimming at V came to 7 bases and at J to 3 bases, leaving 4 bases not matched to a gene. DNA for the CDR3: TGTGCCAGCAATCAGGACAGGGACTATGGCTACACCTTC. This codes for CASNQDRDYGYTF. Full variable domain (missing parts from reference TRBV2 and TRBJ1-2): EPEVTQTPSHQVTQMGQEVILRCVPISNHLYFYWYRQILGQKVEFLVSFYNNEISEKSEIFDDQFSVERPDGSNFTLKIRSTKLEDSAMYFCASNQDRDYGYTFGSGTRLTVV.

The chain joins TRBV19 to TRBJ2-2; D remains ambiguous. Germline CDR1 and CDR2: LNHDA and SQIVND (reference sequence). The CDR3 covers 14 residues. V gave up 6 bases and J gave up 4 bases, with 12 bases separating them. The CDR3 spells CASSRDIGTGELFF. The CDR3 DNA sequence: TGTGCCAGTAGCCGAGACATAGGCACCGGGGAGCTGTTTTTT.